This T cell receptor (beta chain) was documented in a study of CD8 T cells in Susac syndrome. Study information: The Susac syndrome patients were therapy-naive, on corticosteroids, or on intravenous immunoglobulin alone at blood draw.

Germline assignment: CDR1 KGHDR and CDR2 SFDVKD. Trimming stripped 2 bases from V and 9 bases from J, with 11 bases between. The CDR3 is 13 amino acids. An amount of RNA that ranged from roughly 0.5 to 1 ug was reverse transcribed with random hexamers. TCRdb re-called the immunoSEQ multiplex PCR reads with MiXCR, one entry per CDR3 protein. This table has 80,000 or so distinct CDR3 sequences, approximately 94% appearing once. The source is a human donor with Susac syndrome. The V gene is TRBV24-1, the J gene TRBJ2-3; no reliable D call. Sequenced material: CD4+ T cells from PBMCs. The CDR3 DNA reads TGTGCCACCAGTGATTCTCTTAAGAGGACGCAGTATTTT. It specifies CATSDSLKRTQYF.